These 14 T cell receptor beta chains share one sample of origin, sequenced in a study of identical twins. TCRdb reanalysed the 5' RACE reads using MiXCR and keeps one entry per CDR3 protein. The sample contains around 960,000 distinct CDR3 sequences, approximately 13% of which appear only once. This sample was also put to use in a study of yellow fever vaccine responses in identical twins.

Sequenced: PBMCs. The receptors stem from a woman between 18 and 30 years old in good health.

The chain joins TRBV27 to TRBJ2-7, with TRBD2 matching over 8 bases. This CDR3 is 13 amino acids long. The germline gives CDR1 MNHEY, CDR2 SMNVEV (reference sequence). Trimming cost V 5 bases and J 6 bases; bases outside gene matches: 6. The CDR3, as DNA: TGTGCCAGCAGTAACACTGCGGGGGGCGAGCAGTACGTC. As protein: CASSNTAGGEQYV.

This clonotype was recorded a few times. The V gene is TRBV12-3 or TRBV12-4, the J gene TRBJ2-3; 9 nucleotides align to TRBD2. CDR3 size: 15 residues. Trimming at V came to 5 bases and at J to 0 bases, leaving 3 bases not matched to a gene. The CDR3 loop reads CASSHAGGSTDTQYF. For the CDR3, the DNA is TGTGCCAGCAGTCACGCGGGGGGGAGCACAGATACGCAGTATTTT.

As regards this clonotype: A junction boundary mismatches the germline segment, possibly from a read error. The V gene is TRBV12-3 or TRBV12-4, the J gene TRBJ2-7, with D unclear. The CDR3 totals 13 residues. The CDR3 region has the DNA TGTACCAGCAGTTTATATGATCCCTACGAGCAGTACTTC. Protein: CTSSLYDPYEQYF.

The chain couples TRBV19 to TRBJ2-6, with 11 bases that match TRBD2. After removal of 3 bases from V and 0 bases from J, the junction contained 4 bases not matched to a gene. CDR1 is LNHDA and CDR2 is SQIVND in the germline V gene (reference sequence). This CDR3 comprises 18 residues. The DNA of the CDR3 is TGTGCCAGTAGTATCACTAGCGGGAGAGACTCTGGGGCCAACGTCCTGACTTTC. Protein sequence: CASSITSGRDSGANVLTF.

This clonotype has a count of ten or more. This sequence joins TRBV12-3 or TRBV12-4 and TRBJ1-1; D may be TRBD1 (6 bases). Trimming removed 9 bases at V and 0 bases at J, with 14 bases between. This CDR3 region has 14 residues. Here the CDR3 reads CASSKTGMNTEAFF. In DNA, the CDR3 is TGTGCCAGTTCCAAAACAGGGATGAACACTGAAGCTTTCTTT.

The chain couples TRBV20-1 to TRBJ2-3; no clear D. This CDR3 has 14 amino acids. Per germline, CDR1 DFQATT and CDR2 SNEGSKA (reference sequence). Trimming took off 6 bases at V and 0 bases at J, with 13 bases between the two ends. CDR3 nucleotides: TGCAGTGCGGAGAAGGGCGACAGCACAGATACGCAGTATTTT. This encodes CSAEKGDSTDTQYF.

This chain connects TRBV7-8 to TRBJ2-1; 7 positions agree with TRBD2. The CDR3 has 17 residues. V gave up 0 bases and J gave up 4 bases; unmatched junction bases: 9. CDR1 and CDR2 (germline): SGHVS, FQNEAQ. CDR3: CASSLASPGLRYNEQFF. CDR3 bases: TGTGCCAGCAGCTTAGCTTCTCCGGGACTAAGATACAATGAGCAGTTCTTC.

This clonotype has just a few counts. The chain carries TRBV20-1 and TRBJ2-7, with 10 nucleotides matching TRBD2. Germline loops: CDR1 DFQATT, CDR2 SNEGSKA (reference sequence). The CDR3 loop spans 13 amino acids. The trim removed 7 bases at V and 3 bases at J, leaving 6 bases unmatched. CDR3 sequence reads: CSVKREGLYEQYF. The CDR3 nucleotides read TGCAGTGTAAAGCGGGAGGGCCTCTACGAGCAGTACTTC.

This clonotype showed up just a few times. The chain couples TRBV21-1 to TRBJ2-4. TRBV21-1 constitutes a pseudogene. The CDR3 has 16 residues. The CDR3 region is CASSKGPDGVFYIQYF. CDR3 nucleotide sequence: TGTGCCAGCAGCAAAGGACCGGACGGCGTCTTTTACATTCAGTACTTC.

This clonotype came up a few times. The gene calls are TRBV27 and TRBJ2-2; D unresolved. The germline CDR1 and CDR2 sequences are MNHEY and SMNVEV (reference sequence). This CDR3 spans 12 amino acids. Trimming pared 10 bases from V and 3 bases from J, leaving 9 bases between. CDR3 DNA: TGTGCCACCCTTACGTACACCGGGGAGCTGTTTTTT. It codes for CATLTYTGELFF.

This clonotype was detected only a few times. The chain employs TRBV29-1 and TRBJ2-1; TRBD1 matches 8 bases. J was trimmed by 10 bases and V by 6 bases; bases with no gene match: 5. The CDR3 is 11 amino acids. Germline lookup yields CDR1 SQVTM and CDR2 ANQGSEA. DNA of the CDR3: TGCAGCGTGGGACAGGAAACCGAGCAGTTCTTC. Translated, it gives CSVGQETEQFF.

The rearrangement links TRBV28 to TRBJ1-6; D may be TRBD1 (6 bases). V lost 4 bases, J lost 9 bases, and 16 bases lay in between. Germline assignment: CDR1 MDHEN and CDR2 SYDVKM. The CDR3 has 15 residues. CDR3 sequence: CASSSPEGVGSPLHF. CDR3 DNA: TGTGCCAGCAGTTCCCCCGAGGGGGTGGGTTCACCCCTCCACTTT.

This clonotype was seen ten or more times. The gene calls are TRBV10-3 and TRBJ2-7, with 8 positions matching TRBD2. The length of the CDR3 is 15 residues. Looked up from germline, CDR1 is ENHRY and CDR2 is SYGVKD. With V trimmed by 1 base and J by 0 bases, 2 bases remained unmatched. CDR3 amino acids: CAISELAGTSYEQYF. The CDR3 DNA reads as TGTGCCATCAGTGAGTTAGCGGGAACCTCCTACGAGCAGTACTTC.

This clonotype occurred many times. The chain combines TRBV12-3 or TRBV12-4 with TRBJ2-5; D tentatively reads TRBD1 or TRBD2 (6 bases each). V was trimmed by 5 bases and J by 3 bases, leaving 22 bases between them. This CDR3 has 17 residues. The DNA for the CDR3 is TGTGCCAGCAGTCCCCCATTGGCGGAGGGGGGAGAAGAGACCCAGTACTTC. As protein: CASSPPLAEGGEETQYF.